The clone carrying this T cell receptor beta chain has at least ten counts. The data were taken from a study of metastatic and nonmetastatic thyroid tumors. MiXCR re-clonotyped the PCR reads for TCRdb. The data contain roughly 35,000 clones, more than 15% of them singletons. No treatment of any kind had been given to any patient before thyroid surgery. This CDR3 comprises 15 residues. Germline CDR1 LGHDT, CDR2 YNNKEL (reference sequence). Deletions cut 4 bases from V and 0 bases from J, with 11 bases between. Specimen: blood. This sequence originates from a female donor with papillary thyroid cancer or a benign thyroid nodule (not recorded which). Some clones in this sample may be carry-over from other donors' samples. The chain has TRBV3-1 and TRBJ2-3; maybe TRBD1 (7 bases). The CDR3 loop is CASSPTGTSTDTQYF. The CDR3 nucleotides are TGTGCCAGCAGCCCGACAGGGACTAGCACAGATACGCAGTATTTT.